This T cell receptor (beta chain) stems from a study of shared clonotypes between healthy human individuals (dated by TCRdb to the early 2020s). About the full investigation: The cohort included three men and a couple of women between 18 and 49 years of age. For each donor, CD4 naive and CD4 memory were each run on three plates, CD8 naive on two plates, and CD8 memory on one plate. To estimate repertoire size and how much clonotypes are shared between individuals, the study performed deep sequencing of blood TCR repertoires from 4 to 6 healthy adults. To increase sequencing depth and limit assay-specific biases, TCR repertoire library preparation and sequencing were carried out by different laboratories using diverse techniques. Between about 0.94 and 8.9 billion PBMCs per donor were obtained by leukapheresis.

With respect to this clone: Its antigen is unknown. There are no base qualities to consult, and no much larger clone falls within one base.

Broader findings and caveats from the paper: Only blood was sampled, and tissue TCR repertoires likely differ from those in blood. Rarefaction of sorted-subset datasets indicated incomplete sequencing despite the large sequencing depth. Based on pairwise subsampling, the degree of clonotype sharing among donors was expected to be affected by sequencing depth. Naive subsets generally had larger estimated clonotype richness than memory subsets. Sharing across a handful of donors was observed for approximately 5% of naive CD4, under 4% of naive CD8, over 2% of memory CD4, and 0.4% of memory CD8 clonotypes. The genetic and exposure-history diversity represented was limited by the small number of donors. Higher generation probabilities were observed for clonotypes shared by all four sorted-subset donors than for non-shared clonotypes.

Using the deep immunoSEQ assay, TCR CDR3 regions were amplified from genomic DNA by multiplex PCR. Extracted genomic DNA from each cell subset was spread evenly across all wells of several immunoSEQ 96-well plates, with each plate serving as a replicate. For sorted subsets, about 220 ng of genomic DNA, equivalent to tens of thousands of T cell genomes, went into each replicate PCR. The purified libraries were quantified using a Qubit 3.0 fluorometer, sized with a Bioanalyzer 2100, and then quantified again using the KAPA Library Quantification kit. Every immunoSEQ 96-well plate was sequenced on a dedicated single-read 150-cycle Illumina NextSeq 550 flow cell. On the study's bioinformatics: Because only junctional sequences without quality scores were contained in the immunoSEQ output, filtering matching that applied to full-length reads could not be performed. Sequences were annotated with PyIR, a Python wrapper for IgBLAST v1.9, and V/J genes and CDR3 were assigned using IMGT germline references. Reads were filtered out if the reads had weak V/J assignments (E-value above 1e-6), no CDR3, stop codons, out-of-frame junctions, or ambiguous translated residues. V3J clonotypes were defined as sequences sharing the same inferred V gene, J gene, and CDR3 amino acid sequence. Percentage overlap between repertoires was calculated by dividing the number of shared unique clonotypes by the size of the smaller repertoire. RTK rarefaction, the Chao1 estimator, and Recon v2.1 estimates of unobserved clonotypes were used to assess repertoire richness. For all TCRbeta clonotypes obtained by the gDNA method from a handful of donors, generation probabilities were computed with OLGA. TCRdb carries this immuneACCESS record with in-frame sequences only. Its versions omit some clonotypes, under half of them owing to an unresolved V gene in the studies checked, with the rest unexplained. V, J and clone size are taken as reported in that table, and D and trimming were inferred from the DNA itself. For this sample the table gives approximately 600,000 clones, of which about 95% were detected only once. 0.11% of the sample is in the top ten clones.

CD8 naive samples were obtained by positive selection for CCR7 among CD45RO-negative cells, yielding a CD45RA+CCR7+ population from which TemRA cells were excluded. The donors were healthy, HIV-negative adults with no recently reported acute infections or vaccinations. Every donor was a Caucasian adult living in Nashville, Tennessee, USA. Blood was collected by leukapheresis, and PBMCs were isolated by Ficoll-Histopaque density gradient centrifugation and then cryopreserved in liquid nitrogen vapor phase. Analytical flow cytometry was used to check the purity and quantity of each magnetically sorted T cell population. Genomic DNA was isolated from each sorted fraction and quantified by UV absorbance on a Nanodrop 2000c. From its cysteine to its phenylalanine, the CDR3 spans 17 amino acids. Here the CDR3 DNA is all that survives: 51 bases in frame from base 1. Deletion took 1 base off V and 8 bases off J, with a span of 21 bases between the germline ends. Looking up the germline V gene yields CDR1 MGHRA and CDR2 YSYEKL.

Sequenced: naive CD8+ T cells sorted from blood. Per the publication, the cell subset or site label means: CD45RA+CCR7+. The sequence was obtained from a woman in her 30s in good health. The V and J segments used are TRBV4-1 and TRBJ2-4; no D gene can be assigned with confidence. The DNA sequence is TGCGCCAGCAGCCAAGTTCCCCCAGGTCCCCGCGTGGACATTCAGTACTTC. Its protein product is CASSQVPPGPRVDIQYF.